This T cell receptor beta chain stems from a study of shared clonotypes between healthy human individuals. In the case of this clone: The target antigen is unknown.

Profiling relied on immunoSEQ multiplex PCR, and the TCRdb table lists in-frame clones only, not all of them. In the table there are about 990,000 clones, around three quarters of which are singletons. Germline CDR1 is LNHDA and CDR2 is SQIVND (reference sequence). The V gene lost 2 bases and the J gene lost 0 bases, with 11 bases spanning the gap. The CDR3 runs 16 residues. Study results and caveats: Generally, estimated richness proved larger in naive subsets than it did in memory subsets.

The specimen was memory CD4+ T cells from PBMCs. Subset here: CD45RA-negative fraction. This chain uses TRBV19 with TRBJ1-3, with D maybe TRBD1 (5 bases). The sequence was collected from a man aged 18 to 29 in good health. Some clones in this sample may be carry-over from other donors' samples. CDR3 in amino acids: CASSILGRNSGNTIYF. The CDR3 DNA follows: TGTGCCAGTAGTATACTGGGACGAAACTCTGGAAACACCATATATTTT.